These 27 T cell receptor beta chains share one sample of origin, sequenced in a study of Graves' ophthalmopathy and Graves' hyperthyroidism. Using RNA transcripts, the TCR beta CDR3 regions were amplified. HTBI-primed RT-PCR formed the first round, and a multiplex PCR formed the second. One entry per CDR3 protein, called by TCRdb with MiXCR from the multiplex PCR reads. The data show about 400,000 distinct CDR3 sequences, roughly 20% seen once. The sequenced sample was peripheral blood. These receptors originate from a woman aged 18 to 35 with stable Graves' hyperthyroidism.

Regarding this clonotype: This may come from a read error, since a much larger clone is one base off. This sequence joins TRBV7-2 and TRBJ1-2; 7 nucleotides agree with TRBD1. The germline CDR1 and CDR2 sequences are SGHTA and FQGNSA. The CDR3 has 14 residues. The CDR3 nucleotides read TGTGTCAGCAGCCCTAGACAGGGATGGTATGGCTACACCTTC. Its protein product is CVSSPRQGWYGYTF.

In its sample, this clonotype was seen many times. The chain's CDR3 is CASSQGGLNNSPLHF. CDR3 nucleotides: TGTGCCAGCAGCCAAGGGGGTTTGAATAATTCACCCCTCCACTTT. The chain is built from TRBV3-1 and TRBJ1-6, with no clear D. V was shortened by 1 base and J by 5 bases, with 9 bases between the two germline ends. Germline CDR1 reads LGHDT; CDR2 reads YNNKEL (reference sequence). The CDR3 loop spans 15 amino acids.

This clonotype was detected only a few times. The chain couples TRBV12-3 or TRBV12-4 to TRBJ2-5; perhaps TRBD2 as D (6 bases). This CDR3 comprises 15 residues. V lost 4 bases and J 1 base, leaving 13 bases between the germline ends. The CDR3 DNA reads TGTGCCAGCAGTTATTACGGGAGTTCCCAAGAGACCCAGTACTTC. Residues: CASSYYGSSQETQYF.

At least ten counts were recorded for this clonotype. J is TRBJ2-2 and V is TRBV19; TRBD2 might be the D (6 bases). The V gene's germline CDR1 is LNHDA and CDR2 SQIVND (reference sequence). V was cut by 2 bases and J by 1 base, with 8 bases left in between. This CDR3 is built from 15 residues. CDR3 bases: TGTGCCAGTAGTATATCCGGGGGGAACACCGGGGAGCTGTTTTTT. As protein: CASSISGGNTGELFF.

This clonotype was observed many times. The rearrangement uses TRBV24-1 and TRBJ2-5; TRBD2 aligns across 9 bases. Germline values: CDR1 KGHDR, CDR2 SFDVKD. Losses at the gene ends were 5 bases for V and 3 bases for J; bases not matched to a gene: 3. The CDR3 extends over 14 amino acids. The CDR3 DNA sequence: TGTGCCACCAGTGGCCGACTAGCGGAAGAGACCCAGTACTTC. The encoded protein is CATSGRLAEETQYF.

This clonotype was seen repeatedly, ten times or more. V is TRBV10-3 and J is TRBJ2-5, with 9 bases matching TRBD1. CDR1 is ENHRY, CDR2 SYGVKD, per germline. With 8 bases clipped from V and 2 bases from J, the junction kept 3 bases outside the gene matches. This CDR3 is 13 amino acids long. The CDR3: CAISDRGQETQYF. DNA of the CDR3: TGTGCCATCTCTGACAGGGGGCAAGAGACCCAGTACTTC.

The chain is built from TRBV6-5 and TRBJ1-1, with TRBD1 as a possible D gene (5 bases). Germline V lookup: CDR1 MNHEY, CDR2 SVGAGI. V lost 5 bases, J lost 11 bases, and 12 bases lay in between. This CDR3 is built from 11 residues. The CDR3 bases are TGTGCCAGCAGTAACCAGGGTAGGGCTTTCTTT. Its translation is CASSNQGRAFF.

The chain links TRBV6-5 to TRBJ2-2, with no clear D. With 2 bases removed from V and 0 bases from J, the gap between germline ends came to 13 bases. Germline V gene sequence: CDR1 MNHEY, CDR2 SVGAGI. The CDR3 runs to 17 residues. The CDR3 spells CASSYSPSSTNTGELFF. The CDR3 DNA reads as TGTGCCAGCAGTTACAGTCCCTCCTCCACGAACACCGGGGAGCTGTTTTTT.

This clonotype was found many times. This sequence joins TRBV28 and TRBJ2-7, with TRBD2 matching 13 bases. This CDR3 contains 14 residues. The trim removed 5 bases at V and 12 bases at J, leaving 10 bases unmatched. Germline V gene lookup returns CDR1 MDHEN and CDR2 SYDVKM. The CDR3 reads CASSPTPGLAGRYF. The CDR3 bases are TGTGCCAGCAGTCCTACTCCGGGACTAGCGGGACGGTACTTC.

Only a few counts were recorded for this clonotype. The chain carries TRBV27 and TRBJ1-5; D unclear. The CDR3 runs 14 residues. Looked up from germline, CDR1 is MNHEY and CDR2 is SMNVEV (reference sequence). Between the trimmed V and J ends, which lost 2 bases and 7 bases, there was a span of 12 bases. This CDR3 is CASSLNPLWQPQHF. CDR3 DNA: TGTGCCAGCAGTTTAAACCCGCTTTGGCAGCCCCAGCATTTT.

The gene calls are TRBV28 and TRBJ1-1; a weak D match, TRBD1 (5 bases). In germline, CDR1 is MDHEN, CDR2 SYDVKM. This CDR3 comprises 12 residues. The V gene lost 7 bases and the J gene lost 5 bases, with 11 bases spanning the gap. The CDR3 sequence: CASIRGGTEAFF. The CDR3, as DNA: TGTGCCAGCATTCGGGGGGGTACTGAAGCTTTCTTT.

This clonotype was observed a few times. This rearrangement joins TRBV18 to TRBJ1-3; the D is unclear. The CDR3 loop spans 15 amino acids. Germline CDR1 KGHSH, CDR2 LQKENI. The germline V and J ends were trimmed by 1 base and 0 bases, with 7 bases remaining between them. This CDR3 reads CASSPRGDSGNTIYF. The CDR3 DNA reads TGTGCCAGCTCACCACGAGGAGACTCTGGAAACACCATATATTTT.

This clonotype was observed many times. An end of the junction differs from the germline gene, which may be a read error. The rearrangement uses TRBV6-4 and TRBJ2-4; 7 bases are a match to TRBD2. Germline CDR1 reads MRHNA; CDR2 reads SNTAGT. The CDR3 contains 19 residues. The CDR3 DNA reads as TGTGCCAGCAGTCTCGGGACGGCGGACGGGAGGATGTTTCGAAACATTAAGTACTTC. This encodes CASSLGTADGRMFRNIKYF.

Concerning this clonotype: One end of the junction does not line up with germline, which may come from a read error. The rearrangement joins TRBV4-2 to TRBJ1-3, with D unclear. The germline gives CDR1 LGHNA, CDR2 YNFKEQ. This CDR3 contains 13 residues. The CDR3 sequence: CASSEDRRNTIYF. The CDR3 coding sequence is TGTGCCAGCAGCGAAGATAGACGAAACACCATATATTTT.

This clonotype occurred many times. The chain couples TRBV7-8 to TRBJ2-3; D remains ambiguous. Trimming pared 3 bases from V and 2 bases from J, leaving 12 bases between. CDR3 size: 15 residues. The germline V gene has CDR1 SGHVS and CDR2 FQNEAQ. DNA for the CDR3: TGTGCCAGCAGCTTGACCCAAACCCCCACAGATACGCAGTATTTT. It is translated as CASSLTQTPTDTQYF.

This clonotype was counted many times. The chain uses TRBV12-3 or TRBV12-4 and TRBJ2-7; weak D call: TRBD1 (6 bases). Trimming took 6 bases from V and 5 from J, leaving 11 bases between them. This CDR3 has 12 amino acids. CDR3 in amino acids: CASSRGGHEQYF. The CDR3 DNA follows: TGTGCCAGCAGCAGGGGCGGCCACGAGCAGTACTTC.

Of note for this clonotype: Because the CDR3's place on the DNA is in doubt, the DNA is left out and the CDR3 is given as listed by TCRdb. V is TRBV12-3 or TRBV12-4 and J is TRBJ2-2; no check of the table's D call, TRBD1, against the DNA was made. Counting both end residues, the CDR3 totals 22 amino acids. The CDR3 loop reads CASSSGLSYHPDFGPATGELFF.

The chain links TRBV11-2 to TRBJ2-3, with 9 bases that match TRBD1. J was trimmed by 4 bases and V by 8 bases; bases with no gene match: 19. Germline V gene lookup returns CDR1 SGHAT and CDR2 FQNNGV. This CDR3 comprises 18 residues. CDR3 in amino acids: CASSAGTGSTLGPDTQYF. In DNA form, the CDR3 reads TGTGCCAGCTCCGCCGGGACAGGGAGTACACTAGGTCCAGATACGCAGTATTTT.

This clonotype was seen many times. This rearrangement joins TRBV9 to TRBJ1-1; D remains ambiguous. This CDR3 region has 12 residues. The V end was cut by 0 bases, the J end by 8 bases, with 8 bases between. Germline CDR1 is SGDLS and CDR2 is YYNGEE. The CDR3 coding sequence is TGTGCCAGCAGCGTAGGTGCTGGGGAAGCTTTCTTT. Translating it yields CASSVGAGEAFF.

The chain couples TRBV27 to TRBJ2-6; 7 bases fit TRBD1. After removal of 6 bases from V and 0 bases from J, the junction contained 8 bases not matched to a gene. Germline CDR1 is MNHEY and CDR2 is SMNVEV (reference sequence). The CDR3 runs to 17 residues. The CDR3 protein is CASRSTGSGSGANVLTF. DNA for the CDR3: TGTGCCAGCAGATCGACAGGGTCAGGCTCTGGGGCCAACGTCCTGACTTTC.

The sample holds a few counts of this clonotype. The chain has TRBV18 and TRBJ2-2; 13 bases agree with TRBD2. The junction had 5 bases not matched to a gene; V was cut back by 6 bases and J by 4 bases. Germline CDR1 reads KGHSH; CDR2 reads LQKENI. The CDR3 totals 16 residues. CDR3 sequence (DNA): TGTGCCAGCTCCGTCGGACTAGCGGGAGTCACCGGGGAGCTGTTTTTT. It translates to CASSVGLAGVTGELFF.

This clonotype has at least ten counts. V is TRBV7-3 and J is TRBJ2-7, with 10 bases aligning to TRBD1. The junction had 3 bases not matched to a gene; V was cut back by 5 bases and J by 2 bases. The germline gives CDR1 SGHTA, CDR2 FQGTGA. The CDR3 totals 14 residues. The DNA for the CDR3 is TGTGCCAGCAGCATGGGACAGGGGCCCTACGAGCAGTACTTC. Residues: CASSMGQGPYEQYF. The full variable domain, completed using reference TRBV7-3 and TRBJ2-7, is GAGVSQTPSNKVTEKGKYVELRCDPISGHTALYWYRQSLGQGPEFLIYFQGTGAADDSGLPNDRFFAVRPEGSVSTLKIQRTERGDSAVYLCASSMGQGPYEQYFGPGTRLTVT.

This clonotype was counted between two and nine times. The chain carries TRBV7-2 and TRBJ2-7; 8 positions agree with TRBD2. The V and J ends lost 5 bases and 6 bases, in that order; junction bases with no gene match: 12. The CDR3 runs 15 residues. Germline loops: CDR1 SGHTA, CDR2 FQGNSA. The CDR3 loop is CASSHKAGARGEQYF. The CDR3, as DNA: TGTGCCAGCAGCCATAAAGCGGGAGCCCGGGGCGAGCAGTACTTC.

The table lists this clonotype with many counts. The J gene is TRBJ2-2, the V gene TRBV2; D is undetermined. Trimming took off 7 bases at V and 0 bases at J, with 9 bases between the two ends. CDR3 length: 14 amino acids. Germline V CDR1 and CDR2: SNHLY, FYNNEI. DNA for the CDR3: TGTGCCAGCACGACGGCTTCGAACACCGGGGAGCTGTTTTTT. This gives the protein CASTTASNTGELFF.

The chain combines TRBV28 with TRBJ1-5; unclear D gene. The CDR3 spans 16 residues. Germline-derived CDR1 and CDR2 are MDHEN and SYDVKM. V was cut by 3 bases and J by 5 bases, with 17 bases left in between. In DNA, the CDR3 is TGTGCCAGCAGTTTTCCCCACGGAATCCTAGATCAGCCCCAGCATTTT. Translating gives CASSFPHGILDQPQHF.

The chain couples TRBV6-1 to TRBJ1-6; no clear D. Deletions cut 9 bases from V and 8 bases from J, with 20 bases between. Per the germline V gene, CDR1 is MNHNS and CDR2 is SASEGT. The CDR3 runs 15 residues. The CDR3 sequence is CARPGEGNLDSPLHF. The DNA for the CDR3 is TGTGCCAGACCTGGGGAGGGCAACCTAGATTCACCCCTCCACTTT.

This clonotype was detected ten times or more. J is TRBJ2-7 and V is TRBV30, with 8 bases fitting TRBD1. Germline lookup yields CDR1 GTSNPN and CDR2 SVGIG (reference sequence). CDR3 length: 14 amino acids. The V segment lost 2 bases and the J segment 0 bases; nucleotides outside the gene matches: 3. The CDR3 DNA reads as TGTGCCTGGAGTCCCGGACAGGGCTCCTACGAGCAGTACTTC. It translates to CAWSPGQGSYEQYF.